The present entry profiles one T cell receptor beta chain with its context. The sample belongs to a study of low-dose radiotherapy and immunotherapy resistance in tumors. Study-wide background: Cohort 1 was given 0.5 Gy fractions every 2 weeks, 6.5 Gy in total.

TRAV- and TRBV-specific primers were used for first-strand cDNA, which covered alpha and beta chains. The authors amplified TCRs for about 20 PCR cycles with a constant-region primer and a V-primer adapter. In TCRdb, the reads were re-called with MiXCR into one record per CDR3 protein. Of around 9,800 distinct CDR3 sequences in the sample, around 79% were seen once. Trimming took 4 bases from V and 0 from J, leaving 15 bases between them. Germline V gene sequence: CDR1 WSHSY, CDR2 SAAADI. This CDR3 is built from 16 residues. The receptor's source is a human donor with advanced metastatic prostate, ovarian, gallbladder or colorectal cancer (not recorded which). This table probably holds off-target reads from a library built for another chain. The rearrangement links TRBV10-2 to TRBJ1-1; D possibly corresponds to TRBD1 (6 bases). This chain's CDR3 is CASSGILTGMNTEAFF. For the CDR3, the DNA is TGCGCCAGCAGTGGAATCCTGACAGGAATGAACACTGAAGCTTTCTTT.